The following is a T cell receptor beta chain sequence with its context. Its target is unknown. The entry originates in a study of OX40 agonist ivuxolimab in advanced cancers. Whole-study context: The study treated patients with ivuxolimab, an agonistic anti-OX40 (CD134) antibody.

Excluded were patients having autoimmune disease history or systemic immunosuppression. General study results and limits: On average, a greater number of expanded clones characterised CD8+ T cells relative to CD4+. Doses of 0.1 to 3.0 mg/kg were accompanied by clonal expansion of CD4+ and CD8+ blood T cells by week 6.

With V trimmed by 5 bases and J by 4 bases, 7 bases remained unmatched. Looked up from germline, CDR1 is MNHEY and CDR2 is SMNVEV (reference sequence). The CDR3 loop spans 14 amino acids. The method was immunoSEQ multiplex PCR; TCRdb's version includes in-frame clones alone and lacks a portion of them. The sample records 11,000 to 15,000 clones, just under 75% being singletons. The source of this sequence is an adult with an advanced solid tumor such as melanoma, head and neck, liver or kidney cancer. The sample in question was CD4+ or CD8+ T cells sorted from blood, obtained in a trial of the OX40 agonist ivuxolimab. This chain joins TRBV27 and TRBJ1-2, with TRBD1 matching over 7 bases. CDR3 sequence reads: CASSAFQGGYGYTF. The CDR3 region has the DNA TGTGCCAGCAGTGCGTTCCAGGGGGGCTATGGCTACACCTTC.